Presented here are 9 T cell receptor beta chains from one specimen sequenced in a study of CD8+ T cells in alopecia areata. RNA, once extracted, was reverse transcribed into cDNA for use as the sequencing template. Clones were sequenced by immunoSEQ multiplex PCR, and TCRdb holds only the in-frame ones, with some missing. The table shows around 100,000 clones, with approximately 58% occurring only once. Sample: CD4+ T cells sorted from blood. The receptors were sampled from a human donor in good health.

CDR3 coding DNA: TGCAGCGCCTGGACAGGGTCGGCCTACGAGCAGTACTTC. This gives the protein CSAWTGSAYEQYF. The V call is TRBV29-1, the J call TRBJ2-5; 8 bases line up with TRBD1. The J call may be mistaken, given a closer DNA end match to TRBJ2-7. The CDR3 covers 13 residues. Germline CDR1 SQVTM, CDR2 ANQGSEA.

This clone appeared a few times. This chain links TRBV30 with TRBJ1-5; possibly TRBD1 for D (5 bases). Trimming shortened V by 1 base and J by 5 bases, and 12 bases separated the two germline ends. There are 14 residues in the CDR3. Germline CDR1 GTSNPN, CDR2 SVGIG (reference sequence). The CDR3 DNA reads TGTGCCTGGAGTGGTATAGGGGTTCATCAGCCCCAGCATTTT. Residues: CAWSGIGVHQPQHF.

This clone has just a few counts. This chain joins TRBV28 and TRBJ2-2, with D perhaps matching TRBD2 (5 bases). CDR3 length: 14 residues. Per the germline V gene, CDR1 is MDHEN and CDR2 is SYDVKM. V dropped 6 bases and J dropped 1 base, with 9 bases sitting between them. The chain's CDR3 is CASRRVGNTGELFF. The CDR3 DNA reads as TGTGCCAGCAGGAGGGTAGGGAACACCGGGGAGCTGTTTTTT.

The rearrangement links TRBV11-1 to TRBJ2-5; D is undetermined. The germline gives CDR1 SGHAT, CDR2 FQDESV (reference sequence). The V end was cut by 5 bases, the J end by 5 bases, with 9 bases between. The CDR3 is 12 residues long. CDR3 bases: TGTGCCAGCAGCCGGTCTCGGGAGACCCAGTACTTC. It is translated as CASSRSRETQYF.

This clone was detected only a few times. The CDR3 reads CASGQGTYEQYF. The CDR3 DNA sequence: TGTGCCAGTGGACAGGGAACCTACGAGCAGTACTTC. V usage is TRBV6-5 and J usage is TRBJ2-7; TRBD1 matches 8 bases. V trimming: 9 bases; J trimming: 2 bases; junction bases outside the gene matches: 3. The length of the CDR3 is 12 residues. The germline V gene encodes CDR1 MNHEY and CDR2 SVGAGI.

The chain is built from TRBV30 and TRBJ1-5; 10 bases align to TRBD1. Germline V lookup: CDR1 GTSNPN, CDR2 SVGIG (reference sequence). The CDR3 has 13 amino acids. Germline trimming cut 5 bases from V and 16 bases from J; bases unmatched to any gene: 14. CDR3 DNA: TGTGCCTGGCAAGGACAGGGGGTTCACAGCCCCCATTTT. Encoded protein: CAWQGQGVHSPHF.

This clone was recorded once. Mismatch with germline at one junction end may stem from a read error. This chain's CDR3 is CASSIAGGDEQYF. CDR3 coding DNA: TGTGCCAGCAGCATAGCGGGGGGGGACGAGCAGTACTTC. The chain recombines TRBV7-2 with TRBJ2-7; 11 bases are shared with TRBD2. This CDR3 is built from 13 residues. Germline CDR1 SGHTA, CDR2 FQGNSA.

This chain joins TRBV27 and TRBJ2-7; no clear D gene. CDR3 size: 17 residues. Trimming took off 1 base at V and 4 bases at J, with 20 bases between the two ends. Germline V CDR1 and CDR2: MNHEY, SMNVEV (reference sequence). This chain's CDR3 is CASSLFGSGSGGYEQYF. CDR3 in DNA: TGTGCCAGCAGTTTATTCGGGTCAGGCAGTGGCGGTTACGAGCAGTACTTC.

This clone was recorded a few times. The genes are TRBV7-2 and TRBJ1-2; TRBD1 matches at 11 bases. V lost 3 bases and J lost 3; bases outside the gene matches: 3. The CDR3 runs 15 residues. Germline V gene lookup returns CDR1 SGHTA and CDR2 FQGNSA. The CDR3 sequence: CASSFRTGGDYGYTF. The CDR3 DNA follows: TGTGCCAGCAGCTTTCGGACAGGGGGCGACTATGGCTACACCTTC.